The present entry profiles one T cell receptor beta chain with its context. The data were produced by immunoSEQ multiplex PCR, yet TCRdb's version contains in-frame clones alone and is incomplete. The table lists 60,000 to 70,000 clones, approximately 83% of them singletons. This sample was taken from a study of technical replicates of blood from a handful of donors. The CDR3 totals 15 residues. V lost 0 bases, J lost 5 bases, and 6 bases stayed unmatched. Germline loops: CDR1 SGHVS, CDR2 FNYEAQ. This TCR came from a human donor in good health. Some clones in this sample may be carry-over from other donors' samples. Sequencing was done on a sample of PBMCs. The rearrangement joins TRBV7-6 to TRBJ2-5; 7 bases are shared with TRBD1. The DNA of the CDR3 is TGTGCCAGCAGCTTAGCGCTGGACAGGATCGAGACCCAGTACTTC. Its translation: CASSLALDRIETQYF.